This is a list of T cell receptor beta chains from one sample in a study of blood T cell repertoires in COVID-19. Using immunoSEQ multiplex PCR, the repertoire was profiled, and TCRdb retains in-frame clones only, with some absent. The repertoire holds approximately 320,000 clones, about nine tenths seen once, with 2% to 3% in the top ten. The sequenced sample was PBMCs or T cells enriched from blood (not recorded which). Every receptor here comes from a man in his sixties who had recovered from COVID-19. Both conserved end residues are part of each CDR3. D genes are given only for firm matches. A clone size is listed for some rows: how often the clone was seen (once, few, many), or a class if it is expanded.

TRBD1	once	TRBJ1-2	TRBV6-6	14	TGTGCCAGCAGCACACAGGGGGTTAACTATGGCTACACCTTC	CASSTQGVNYGYTF
TRBD1	NA	TRBJ1-3	TRBV18	16	TGTGCCAGCTCCCTCGGACAGGGAATCTCTGGAAACACCATATATTTT	CASSLGQGISGNTIYF
TRBD1	once	TRBJ1-5	TRBV6-4	20	TGTGCCAGCAGTGACCCAGATGGCCCCGTTGGGACAGGGAGCAATCAGCCCCAGCATTTT	CASSDPDGPVGTGSNQPQHF
NA	NA	TRBJ1-4	TRBV7-8	14	TGTGCCAGCAGCTTAGATTGGCAGTCTGAAAAACTGTTTTTT	CASSLDWQSEKLFF
NA	NA	TRBJ2-1	TRBV6-1	15	TGTGCCAGCAGTGAACAATCGGGGAAATACAATGAGCAGTTCTTC	CASSEQSGKYNEQFF
NA	NA	TRBJ2-6	TRBV7-8	15	TGTGCCAGCAGCCAACCACAGTCTGGGGCCAACGTCCTGACTTTC	CASSQPQSGANVLTF
TRBD2	NA	TRBJ2-2	TRBV19	18	TGTGCCAGTAGTAAAACTAGCGGGAGAAGGTTTCGGTCCGGGGAGCTGTTTTTT	CASSKTSGRRFRSGELFF
TRBD1	few	TRBJ1-1	TRBV11-3	13	TGTGCCAGCAGCCCGGACAGGATTCAGGGAGCTTTCTTT	CASSPDRIQGAFF
TRBD2	NA	TRBJ2-7	TRBV19	16	TGTGCCAGTAGTATCGGTTGGGGAGGGCTCTCCTACGAGCAGTACTTC	CASSIGWGGLSYEQYF
NA	NA	TRBJ1-6	TRBV6-6	12	TGTGCCAGCAGGGACAGCAATTCACCCCTCCACTTT	CASRDSNSPLHF
NA	NA	TRBJ2-7	TRBV2	14	TGTGCCAGCAGTCCAGAGTCCCTAAGAGGCGAGCAGTACTTC	CASSPESLRGEQYF
NA	NA	TRBJ1-1	TRBV5-4	15	TGTGCCAGCAGCCCCCCGGGGGGCAGGAACACTGAAGCTTTCTTT	CASSPPGGRNTEAFF
TRBD1	NA	TRBJ2-5	TRBV5-6	16	TGTGCCAGCAGCGTCTCCGGGACAGGGGTTTCAGAGACCCAGTACTTC	CASSVSGTGVSETQYF
NA	NA	TRBJ1-3	TRBV4-3	19	TGCGCCAGCAGCCAAGATCCACAGGGATATGTTAAATCTGGAAACACCATATATTTT	CASSQDPQGYVKSGNTIYF
TRBD1	once	TRBJ1-2	TRBV6-5	15	TGTGCCAGCAGTTACTCTTACAGGGGGTTCTATGGCTACACCTTC	CASSYSYRGFYGYTF
NA	NA	TRBJ2-7	TRBV3-1/TRBV3-2	16	TGTGCCAGCAGCCCGTATAGAACCAGACAGCACTACGAGCAGTACTTC	CASSPYRTRQHYEQYF
NA	NA	TRBJ2-1	TRBV28	12	TGTGCCAGCAGTTTGCGAGGCCTCGAGCAGTTCTTC	CASSLRGLEQFF
NA	NA	TRBJ1-3	TRBV2	15	TGTGCCAGCAGTGAATGGCAGGGCTCTGGAAACACCATATATTTT	CASSEWQGSGNTIYF
NA	NA	TRBJ2-1	TRBV15	14	TGTGCCACCAGCAGAGGTTCCCTCTACAATGAGCAGTTCTTC	CATSRGSLYNEQFF
NA	NA	TRBJ1-1	TRBV7-2	16	TGTGCCAGCAGCTTAGTAGGGGGAATTAGTAGCGCTGAAGCTTTCTTT	CASSLVGGISSAEAFF
NA	NA	TRBJ2-7	TRBV11-3	13	TGTGCCAGCAGTCTAGACCCAGGGGTCGAGCAGTACTTC	CASSLDPGVEQYF
NA	once	TRBJ2-1	TRBV27	15	TGTGCCAGCAGCCCCTTGGGCAATTCCTACAATGAGCAGTTCTTC	CASSPLGNSYNEQFF
NA	NA	TRBJ1-6	TRBV6-5	16	TGTGCCAGCAGTTACTCGGGGCTCTCTGGGGGGTCACCCCTCCACTTT	CASSYSGLSGGSPLHF
TRBD2	NA	TRBJ2-7	TRBV18	15	TGTGCCAGCTCCCCGGGACTAGCGGGGACCTACGAGCAGTACTTC	CASSPGLAGTYEQYF
NA	NA	TRBJ2-7	TRBV2	12	TGTGCCAGCAGAAGCATGACCTACGAGCAGTACTTC	CASRSMTYEQYF
TRBD1	NA	TRBJ2-2	TRBV6-5	14	TGTGCCAGCATCCTGACAGGGACGACCGGGGAGCTGTTTTTT	CASILTGTTGELFF
NA	NA	TRBJ2-1	TRBV27	17	TGTGCCAGCAGCAATGAGGCGTTGGGGGGGGCGCGGGAGGAGCAGTTCTTC	CASSNEALGGAREEQFF
NA	NA	TRBJ1-2	TRBV5-1	13	TGCGCCAGCAGGGGGCAGGATAACTATGGCTACACCTTC	CASRGQDNYGYTF
NA	NA	TRBJ2-7	TRBV2	16	TGTGCCAGCAGGGCACCGGGGGACAGAAGCTCCTACGAGCAGTACTTC	CASRAPGDRSSYEQYF
TRBD2	NA	TRBJ2-5	TRBV5-1	17	TGCGCCAGCAGCTTCGGGTGGACTAGCGGGGGCCAAGAGACCCAGTACTTC	CASSFGWTSGGQETQYF
TRBD1	once	TRBJ2-7	TRBV6-2/TRBV6-3	16	TGTGCCAGCAGTATGACGGGACAGGGCCGCTCCTACGAGCAGTACTTC	CASSMTGQGRSYEQYF
NA	NA	TRBJ2-7	TRBV4-1	15	TGCGCCAGCAGCACCACCGGGTGGGAGACCTACGAGCAGTACTTC	CASSTTGWETYEQYF
NA	NA	TRBJ2-3	TRBV24-1	15	TGTGCCACCAGTGAACCGGGACACCACACAGATACGCAGTATTTT	CATSEPGHHTDTQYF
TRBD2	NA	TRBJ2-3	TRBV10-3	13	TGTGCCATCACGGGGGGAGGCACAGATACGCAGTATTTT	CAITGGGTDTQYF
NA	NA	TRBJ1-1	TRBV27	13	TGTGCCAGCAGTTTATCGACAAGCACTGAAGCTTTCTTT	CASSLSTSTEAFF
TRBD2	NA	TRBJ2-1	TRBV10-3	13	TGTGCCATCAGTGATGGGACTAGCCGTGAGCAGTTCTTC	CAISDGTSREQFF
TRBD1	few	TRBJ2-7	TRBV14	11	TGTGCCGTCCGACAGGGGGGCGAGCAGTACTTC	CAVRQGGEQYF